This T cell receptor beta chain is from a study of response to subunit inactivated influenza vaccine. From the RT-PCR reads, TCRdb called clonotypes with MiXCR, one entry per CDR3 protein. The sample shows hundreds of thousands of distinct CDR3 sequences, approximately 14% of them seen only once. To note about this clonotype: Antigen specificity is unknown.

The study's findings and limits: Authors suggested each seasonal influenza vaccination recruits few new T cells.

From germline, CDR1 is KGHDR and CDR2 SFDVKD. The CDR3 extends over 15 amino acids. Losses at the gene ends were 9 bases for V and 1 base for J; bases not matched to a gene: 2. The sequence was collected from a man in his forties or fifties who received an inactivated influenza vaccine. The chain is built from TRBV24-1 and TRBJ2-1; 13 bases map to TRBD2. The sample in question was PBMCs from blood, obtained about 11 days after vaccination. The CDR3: CATGTSGESYNEQFF. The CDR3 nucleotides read TGTGCCACCGGGACTAGCGGGGAATCCTACAATGAGCAGTTCTTC.